A selection of T cell receptor beta chains follows, all from one sample in a study of cytotoxic CD8 clonotypes in ibrutinib-treated CLL. TCRdb's table, derived via immunoSEQ multiplex PCR, lists solely in-frame clones and lacks some. This repertoire shows tens of thousands of clones, 83% found once; its top ten account for roughly 35%. This specimen consisted of PBMCs, obtained after 24 months of ibrutinib treatment. The origin of the receptors is a human donor with chronic lymphocytic leukemia. CDR3s leave out the opening cysteine and the closing phenylalanine or tryptophan.

v_gene	CDR3aa
TRBV19	ASSASGTYPNNEQF
TRBV2	ASSETGVGGETQY
TRBV28	ASSSPGTGGHEQY
TRBV7-2	ASSLGAGGPVRTQY
TRBV19	ASSTRLAGGTDTQY
TRBV14	ASSGRGWAGELF
TRBV7-9	ASSLSRDTQY
TRBV7-6	ASSSGQGGYEQY
TRBV14	ASSQVIGYEQY
TRBV5-1	ASSLFGGEAF
TRBV19	ASSSLPGDIQY
TRBV18	ASSPQGGYNEQF
TRBV7-2	ASHRSGVGPLF
TRBV5-4	ASTIAGLSYNEQF
TRBV7-2	ASSTRTPGLDTQY
TRBV4-2	ASSPSGTSGRFYEQY
TRBV11-1	ASSLGLGTGVEQY
TRBV27	ASSFLQGTQY
TRBV6-5	ASSRGTANYGYT
TRBV5-1	ASSYDSSYNEQF
TRBV5-6	ASRTGLNTGELF
TRBV7-9	ASSLAGTSGYNEQF
TRBV5-4	ASSLGGRGLPGEQF
TRBV15	ATSMGQGARSTGELF
TRBV30	AWNFSPQETQY
TRBV5-6	ASSPGPNQPQH
TRBV27	ASATDRAYEQY
TRBV27	ASSLREVDTQY
TRBV28	ASSLSGAGANVLT
TRBV6-1	ASSDQVTGLNQPQH
TRBV27	ASSYSVGGQETQY